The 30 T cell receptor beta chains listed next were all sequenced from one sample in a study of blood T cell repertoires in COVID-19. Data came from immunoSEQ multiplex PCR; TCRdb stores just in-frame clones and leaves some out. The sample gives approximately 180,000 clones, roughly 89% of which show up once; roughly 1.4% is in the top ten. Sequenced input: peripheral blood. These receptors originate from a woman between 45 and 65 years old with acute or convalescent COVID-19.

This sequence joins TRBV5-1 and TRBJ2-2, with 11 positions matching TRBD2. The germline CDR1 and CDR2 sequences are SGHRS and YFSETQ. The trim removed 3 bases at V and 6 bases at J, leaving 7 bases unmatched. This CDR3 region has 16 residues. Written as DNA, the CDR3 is TGCGCCAGCAGCTATAGCGGGAGGGCCACCTCCGGGGAGCTGTTTTTT. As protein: CASSYSGRATSGELFF.

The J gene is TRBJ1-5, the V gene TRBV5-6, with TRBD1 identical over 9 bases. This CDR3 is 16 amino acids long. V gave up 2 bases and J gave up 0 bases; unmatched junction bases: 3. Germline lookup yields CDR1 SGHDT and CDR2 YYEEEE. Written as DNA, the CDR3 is TGTGCCAGCAGCTTCGGACAGGGGTATAGCAATCAGCCCCAGCATTTT. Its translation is CASSFGQGYSNQPQHF. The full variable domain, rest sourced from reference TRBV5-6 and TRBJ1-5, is DAGVTQSPTHLIKTRGQQVTLRCSPKSGHDTVSWYQQALGQGPQFIFQYYEEEERQRGNFPDRFSGHQFPNYSSELNVNALLLGDSALYLCASSFGQGYSNQPQHFGDGTRLSIL.

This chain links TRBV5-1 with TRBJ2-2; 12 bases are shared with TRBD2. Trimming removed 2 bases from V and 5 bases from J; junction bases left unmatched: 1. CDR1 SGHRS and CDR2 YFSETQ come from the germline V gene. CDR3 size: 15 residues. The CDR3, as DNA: TGCGCCAGCAGCTTACTAGCGGGAGGTACCGGGGAGCTGTTTTTT. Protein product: CASSLLAGGTGELFF.

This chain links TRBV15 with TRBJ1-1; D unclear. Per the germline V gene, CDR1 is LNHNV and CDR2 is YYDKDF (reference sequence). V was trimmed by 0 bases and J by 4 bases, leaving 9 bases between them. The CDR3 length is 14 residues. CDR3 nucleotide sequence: TGTGCCACCAGCAGAGAGGTTCTAGGCACTGAAGCTTTCTTT. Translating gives CATSREVLGTEAFF.

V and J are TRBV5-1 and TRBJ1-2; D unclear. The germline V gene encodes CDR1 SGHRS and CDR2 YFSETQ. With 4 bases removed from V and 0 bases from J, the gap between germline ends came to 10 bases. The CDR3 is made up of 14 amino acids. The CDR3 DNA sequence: TGCGCCAGCAGCAGTATGCTAGCTAACTATGGCTACACCTTC. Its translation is CASSSMLANYGYTF.

Written as DNA, the CDR3 is TGTGCCAGCAGCCCGGACAGAGATAACTATGGCTACACCTTC. Translation gives CASSPDRDNYGYTF. The J gene is TRBJ1-2, the V gene TRBV13; perhaps TRBD1 as D (6 bases). This CDR3 is 14 amino acids long. V lost 5 bases, J lost 1 base, and 11 bases lay in between. Per the germline V gene, CDR1 is PRHDT and CDR2 is FYEKMQ (reference sequence).

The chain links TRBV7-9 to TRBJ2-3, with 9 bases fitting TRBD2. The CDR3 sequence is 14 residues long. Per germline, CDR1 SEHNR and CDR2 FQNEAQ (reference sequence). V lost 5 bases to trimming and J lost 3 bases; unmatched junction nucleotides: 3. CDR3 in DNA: TGTGCCAGCAGCGTCAGCGGGGGGACAGATACGCAGTATTTT. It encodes CASSVSGGTDTQYF.

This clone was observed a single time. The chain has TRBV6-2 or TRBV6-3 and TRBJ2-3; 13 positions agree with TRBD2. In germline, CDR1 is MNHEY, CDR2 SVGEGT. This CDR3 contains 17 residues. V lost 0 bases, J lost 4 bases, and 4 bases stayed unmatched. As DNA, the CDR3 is TGTGCCAGCAGTTACTCCCCACTAGCGGGGGGGCCAGATACGCAGTATTTT. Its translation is CASSYSPLAGGPDTQYF.

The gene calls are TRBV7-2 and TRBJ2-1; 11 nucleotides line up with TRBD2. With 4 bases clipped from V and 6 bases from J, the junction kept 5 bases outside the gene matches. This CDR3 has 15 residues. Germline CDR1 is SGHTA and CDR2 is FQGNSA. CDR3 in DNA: TGTGCCAGCAGCTCTTCTAGCGGGAGGACCAATGAGCAGTTCTTC. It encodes CASSSSSGRTNEQFF.

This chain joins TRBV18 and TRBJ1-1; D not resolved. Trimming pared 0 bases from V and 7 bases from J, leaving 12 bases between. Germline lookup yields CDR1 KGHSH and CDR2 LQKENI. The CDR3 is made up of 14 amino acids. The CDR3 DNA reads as TGTGCCAGCTCACCACCACCTCGCAGACTTGAAGCTTTCTTT. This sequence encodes CASSPPPRRLEAFF. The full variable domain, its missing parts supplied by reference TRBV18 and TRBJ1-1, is NAGVMQNPRHLVRRRGQEARLRCSPMKGHSHVYWYRQLPEEGLKFMVYLQKENIIDESGMPKERFSAEFPKEGPSILRIQQVVRGDSAAYFCASSPPPRRLEAFFGQGTRLTVV.

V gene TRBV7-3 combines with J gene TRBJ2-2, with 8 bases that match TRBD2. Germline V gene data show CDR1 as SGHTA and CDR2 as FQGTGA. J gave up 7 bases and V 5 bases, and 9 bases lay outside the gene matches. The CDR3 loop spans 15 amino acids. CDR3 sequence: CASSPPGGGSGELFF. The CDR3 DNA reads TGTGCCAGCAGCCCGCCCGGGGGGGGGAGCGGGGAGCTGTTTTTT.

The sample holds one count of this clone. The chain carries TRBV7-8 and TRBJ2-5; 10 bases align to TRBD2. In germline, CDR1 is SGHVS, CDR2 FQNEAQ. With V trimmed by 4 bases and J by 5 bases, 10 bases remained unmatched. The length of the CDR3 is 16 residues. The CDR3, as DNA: TGTGCCAGCAGCTCCCGTAGTAGCGGGGGGCGGGAGACCCAGTACTTC. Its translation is CASSSRSSGGRETQYF.

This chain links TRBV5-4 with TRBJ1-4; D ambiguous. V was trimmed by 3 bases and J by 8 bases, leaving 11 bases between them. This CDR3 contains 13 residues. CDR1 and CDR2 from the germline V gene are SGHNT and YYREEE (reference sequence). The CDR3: CASSSPGEEKLFF. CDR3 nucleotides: TGTGCCAGCAGCTCCCCGGGTGAGGAAAAACTGTTTTTT.

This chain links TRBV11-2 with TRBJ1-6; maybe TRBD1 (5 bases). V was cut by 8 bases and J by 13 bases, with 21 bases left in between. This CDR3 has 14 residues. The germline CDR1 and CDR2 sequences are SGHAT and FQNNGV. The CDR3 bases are TGTGCCAGCCAGCGGGAAAATCGGGGCCGGCCCCTCCACTTT. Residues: CASQRENRGRPLHF.

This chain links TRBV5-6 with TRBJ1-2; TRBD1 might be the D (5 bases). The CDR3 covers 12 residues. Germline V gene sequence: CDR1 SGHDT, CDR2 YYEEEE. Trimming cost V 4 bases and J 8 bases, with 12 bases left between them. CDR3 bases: TGTGCCAGCAGCAACCGGGACTTCGGCTACACCTTC. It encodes CASSNRDFGYTF.

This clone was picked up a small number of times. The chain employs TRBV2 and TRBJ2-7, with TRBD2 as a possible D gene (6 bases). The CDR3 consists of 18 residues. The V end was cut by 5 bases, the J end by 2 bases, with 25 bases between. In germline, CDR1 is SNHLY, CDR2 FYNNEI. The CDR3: CASSFDVLAPLETYEQYF. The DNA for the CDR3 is TGTGCCAGCAGTTTTGATGTCCTAGCGCCGCTAGAGACCTACGAGCAGTACTTC.

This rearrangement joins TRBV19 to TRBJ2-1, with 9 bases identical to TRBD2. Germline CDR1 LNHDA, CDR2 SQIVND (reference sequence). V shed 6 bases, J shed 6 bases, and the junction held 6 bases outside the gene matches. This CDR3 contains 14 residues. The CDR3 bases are TGTGCCAGTAGCTCGACTAGCGGCCTCAATGAGCAGTTCTTC. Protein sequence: CASSSTSGLNEQFF.

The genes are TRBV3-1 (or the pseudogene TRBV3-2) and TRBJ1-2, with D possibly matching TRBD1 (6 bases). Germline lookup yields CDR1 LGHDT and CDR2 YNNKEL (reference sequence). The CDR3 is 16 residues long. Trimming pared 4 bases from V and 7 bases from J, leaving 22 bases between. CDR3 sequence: CASSLNSLTGSGGYTF. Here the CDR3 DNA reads TGTGCCAGCAGCCTCAATAGTTTAACAGGGTCGGGTGGCTACACCTTC.

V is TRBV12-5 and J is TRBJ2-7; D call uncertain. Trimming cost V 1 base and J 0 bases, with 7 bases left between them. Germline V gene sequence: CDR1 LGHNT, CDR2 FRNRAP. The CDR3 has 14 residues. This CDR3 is CASGLGENSYEQYF. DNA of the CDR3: TGTGCTAGTGGTTTGGGCGAAAACTCCTACGAGCAGTACTTC.

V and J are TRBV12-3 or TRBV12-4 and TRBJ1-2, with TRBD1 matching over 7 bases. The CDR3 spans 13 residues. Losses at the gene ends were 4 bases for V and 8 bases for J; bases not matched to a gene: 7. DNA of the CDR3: TGTGCCAGCAGTTCCCCAGGGGGTTTAGGCTACACCTTC. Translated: CASSSPGGLGYTF.

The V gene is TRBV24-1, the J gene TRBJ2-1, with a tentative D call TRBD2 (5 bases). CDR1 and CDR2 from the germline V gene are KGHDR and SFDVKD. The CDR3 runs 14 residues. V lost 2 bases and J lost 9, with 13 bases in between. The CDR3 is CATSDSGGWSEQFF. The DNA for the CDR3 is TGTGCCACCAGTGATTCGGGCGGGTGGAGTGAGCAGTTCTTC.

The DNA for the CDR3 is TGTGCCAGCAGCTTGTGGGGGCCCGGGGAGCTGTTTTTT. Translation: CASSLWGPGELFF. The chain recombines TRBV5-4 with TRBJ2-2; tentative D call: TRBD1 (6 bases). This CDR3 region has 13 residues. CDR1 and CDR2 (germline): SGHNT, YYREEE (reference sequence). V lost 1 base and J 6 bases, leaving 7 bases between the germline ends.

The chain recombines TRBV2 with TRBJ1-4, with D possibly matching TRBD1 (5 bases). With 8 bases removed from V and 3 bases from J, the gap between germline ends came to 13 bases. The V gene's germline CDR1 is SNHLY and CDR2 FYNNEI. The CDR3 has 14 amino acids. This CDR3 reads CASRLGGANEKLFF. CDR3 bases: TGTGCCAGCCGGTTGGGAGGGGCTAATGAAAAACTGTTTTTT.

CDR3 residues: CASGQGSLYEQYF. The CDR3 DNA sequence: TGTGCCAGTGGACAGGGTTCCCTATACGAGCAGTACTTC. J is TRBJ2-7 and V is TRBV9; TRBD1 matches 8 bases. The V gene end was trimmed by 8 bases and the J gene end by 4 bases; junction bases not matched to a gene: 8. CDR1 SGDLS and CDR2 YYNGEE come from the germline V gene. There are 13 residues in the CDR3.

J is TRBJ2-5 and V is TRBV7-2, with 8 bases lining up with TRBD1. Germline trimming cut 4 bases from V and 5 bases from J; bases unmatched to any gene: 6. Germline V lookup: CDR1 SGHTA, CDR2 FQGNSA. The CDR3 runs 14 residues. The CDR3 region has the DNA TGTGCCAGCAGCTGGCCGACAGGGGTCGAGACCCAGTACTTC. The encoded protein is CASSWPTGVETQYF.

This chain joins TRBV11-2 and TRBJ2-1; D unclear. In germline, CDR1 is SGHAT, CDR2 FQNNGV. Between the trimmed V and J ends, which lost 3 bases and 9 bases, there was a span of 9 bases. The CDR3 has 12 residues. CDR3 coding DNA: TGTGCCAGCAGCTTTCCTACCCCTGAGCAGTTCTTC. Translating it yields CASSFPTPEQFF.

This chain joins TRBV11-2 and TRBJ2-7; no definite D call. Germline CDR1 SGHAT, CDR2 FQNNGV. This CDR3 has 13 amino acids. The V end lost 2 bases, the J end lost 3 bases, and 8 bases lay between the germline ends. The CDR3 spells CASSLNEHYEQYF. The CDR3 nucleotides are TGTGCCAGCAGCTTAAACGAACACTACGAGCAGTACTTC.

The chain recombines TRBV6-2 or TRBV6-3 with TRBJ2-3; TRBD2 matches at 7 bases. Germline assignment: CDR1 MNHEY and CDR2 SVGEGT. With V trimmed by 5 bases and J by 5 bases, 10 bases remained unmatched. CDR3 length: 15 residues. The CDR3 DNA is TGTGCCAGCAGTGATGCCTCTAGCGGTGGAGATACGCAGTATTTT. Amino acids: CASSDASSGGDTQYF.

The CDR3 DNA sequence: TGTGCCAGCAGTTACGGACCCGCAGGGGACGAGCAGTACTTC. Translating it yields CASSYGPAGDEQYF. V is TRBV6-5 and J is TRBJ2-7, with a weak D call TRBD1 (6 bases). This CDR3 has 14 residues. CDR1 is MNHEY, CDR2 SVGAGI, per germline. Between the trimmed V and J ends, which lost 2 bases and 5 bases, there was a span of 13 bases.

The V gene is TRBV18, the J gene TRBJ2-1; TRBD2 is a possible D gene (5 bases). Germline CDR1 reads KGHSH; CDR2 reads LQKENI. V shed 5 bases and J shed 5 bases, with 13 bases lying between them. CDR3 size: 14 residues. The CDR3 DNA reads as TGTGCCAGCTCATCGGGGTCAGCCAACAATGAGCAGTTCTTC. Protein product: CASSSGSANNEQFF.